These 11 T cell receptor beta chains were sequenced from one sample in a study of cytomegalovirus exposure and HLA in healthy donors. PCR employed 60 Vbeta and 13 Jbeta primers. The data were produced by immunoSEQ multiplex PCR, yet TCRdb's version contains in-frame clones alone and is incomplete. This table has 160,000 or so clones, more than 60% appearing once. The sequenced sample was PBMCs. All receptors derive from a middle-aged woman in good health and CMV-seropositive.

This clone is a singleton in its sample. The chain combines TRBV19 with TRBJ1-2; 8 nucleotides match TRBD1. The junction had 18 bases not matched to a gene; V was cut back by 4 bases and J by 8 bases. The CDR3 length is 17 residues. CDR1 and CDR2 from the germline V gene are LNHDA and SQIVND (reference sequence). CDR3 nucleotide sequence: TGTGCCAGTAGTAAGAGCAGGGGGCTGGCCCCTTGGGAAGGCTACACCTTC. It is translated as CASSKSRGLAPWEGYTF. Together with reference TRBV19 and TRBJ1-2, the CDR3 gives the full variable domain: DGGITQSPKYLFRKEGQNVTLSCEQNLNHDAMYWYRQDPGQGLRLIYYSQIVNDFQKGDIAEGYSVSREKKESFPLTVTSAQKNPTAFYLCASSKSRGLAPWEGYTFGSGTRLTVV.

The chain is built from TRBV25-1 and TRBJ1-6, with D maybe TRBD1 (6 bases). Between the trimmed V and J ends, which lost 4 bases and 11 bases, there was a span of 18 bases. Germline CDR1 and CDR2: MGHDK and SYGVNS. This CDR3 has 15 amino acids. The CDR3 nucleotides read TGTGCCAGCAGTGGGTCGGACAGTCAGTTGGCACCCCTCCACTTT. Residues: CASSGSDSQLAPLHF.

The chain links TRBV19 to TRBJ2-5; 11 positions agree with TRBD2. This CDR3 contains 16 residues. V lost 4 bases and J lost 2; bases outside the gene matches: 6. From germline, CDR1 is LNHDA and CDR2 SQIVND (reference sequence). The DNA for the CDR3 is TGTGCCAGTAGTACTTCGACTAGCGGGGATCAAGAGACCCAGTACTTC. Translation gives CASSTSTSGDQETQYF.

V is TRBV4-1 and J is TRBJ2-7; tentative D call: TRBD1 (5 bases). Germline V CDR1 and CDR2: MGHRA, YSYEKL. The CDR3 length is 15 residues. V lost 1 base and J lost 2, with 12 bases in between. CDR3 bases: TGCGCCAGCAGCCAAGTTCAGGGCGATGCCTACGAGCAGTACTTC. Amino acids: CASSQVQGDAYEQYF.

The V gene is TRBV27, the J gene TRBJ2-7, with D perhaps TRBD1 (5 bases). V was cut by 6 bases and J by 1 base, with 10 bases left in between. Germline V gives CDR1 MNHEY, CDR2 SMNVEV (reference sequence). The CDR3 extends over 13 amino acids. CDR3 nucleotide sequence: TGTGCCAGCAGCCTCAGGGTTTCCTACGAGCAGTACTTC. Amino acids: CASSLRVSYEQYF.

The V gene is TRBV7-3, the J gene TRBJ2-2; D is possibly TRBD2 (6 bases). Looked up from germline, CDR1 is SGHTA and CDR2 is FQGTGA. Trimming left V 3 bases short and J 4 bases short, with 6 bases between. There are 13 residues in the CDR3. In DNA form, the CDR3 reads TGTGCCAGCAGCTTCGGGGGCACCGGGGAGCTGTTTTTT. This encodes CASSFGGTGELFF.

This chain uses TRBV27 with TRBJ2-7; TRBD1 might be the D (5 bases). The CDR3 extends over 13 amino acids. Germline CDR1 and CDR2: MNHEY and SMNVEV (reference sequence). Trimming left V 5 bases short and J 3 bases short, with 11 bases between. The CDR3 DNA follows: TGTGCCAGCAGTCCACAGGTGAACTACGAGCAGTACTTC. It translates to CASSPQVNYEQYF.

Note on this clone: Its ends do not fully match the called genes, so a read error is possible. The gene calls are TRBV7-6 and TRBJ1-4; D gene ambiguous. CDR1 is SGHVS, CDR2 FNYEAQ, per germline. CDR3 length: 16 amino acids. The CDR3 nucleotides read TGTGCCAGCAGCCCCCAGTCTTATCCAACTAATGAAAACCTGTTTTTT. This translates into CASSPQSYPTNENLFF.

The V and J genes are TRBV7-8 and TRBJ2-7, with 10 bases identical to TRBD2. With V trimmed by 5 bases and J by 2 bases, 6 bases remained unmatched. Looked up from germline, CDR1 is SGHVS and CDR2 is FQNEAQ. This CDR3 contains 15 residues. The CDR3 spells CASSRAGTSAYEQYF. The CDR3 nucleotides are TGTGCCAGCAGCCGAGCAGGGACTAGCGCCTACGAGCAGTACTTC. The entire variable domain, with the rest obtained from reference TRBV7-8 and TRBJ2-7, is as follows: GAGVSQSPRYKVAKRGQDVALRCDPISGHVSLFWYQQALGQGPEFLTYFQNEAQLDKSGLPSDRFFAERPEGSVSTLKIQRTQQEDSAVYLCASSRAGTSAYEQYFGPGTRLTVT.

The chain carries TRBV5-6 and TRBJ1-1, with TRBD1 matching 8 bases. Germline trimming cut 4 bases from V and 1 base from J; bases unmatched to any gene: 12. In germline, CDR1 is SGHDT, CDR2 YYEEEE. The CDR3 covers 17 residues. Here the CDR3 DNA reads TGTGCCAGCAGCCTTACAGGGGGGAAGGTTAGGAACACTGAAGCTTTCTTT. Residues: CASSLTGGKVRNTEAFF.

V is TRBV5-6 and J is TRBJ2-7; 8 bases are shared with TRBD2. This CDR3 has 15 amino acids. Trimming at V came to 0 bases and at J to 3 bases, leaving 5 bases not matched to a gene. The V gene's germline CDR1 is SGHDT and CDR2 YYEEEE. This CDR3 is CASSLAGGGNYEQYF. The CDR3 nucleotides read TGTGCCAGCAGCTTGGCTGGCGGGGGGAACTACGAGCAGTACTTC. Supplemented by reference TRBV5-6 and TRBJ2-7, the full variable domain reads DAGVTQSPTHLIKTRGQQVTLRCSPKSGHDTVSWYQQALGQGPQFIFQYYEEEERQRGNFPDRFSGHQFPNYSSELNVNALLLGDSALYLCASSLAGGGNYEQYFGPGTRLTVT.